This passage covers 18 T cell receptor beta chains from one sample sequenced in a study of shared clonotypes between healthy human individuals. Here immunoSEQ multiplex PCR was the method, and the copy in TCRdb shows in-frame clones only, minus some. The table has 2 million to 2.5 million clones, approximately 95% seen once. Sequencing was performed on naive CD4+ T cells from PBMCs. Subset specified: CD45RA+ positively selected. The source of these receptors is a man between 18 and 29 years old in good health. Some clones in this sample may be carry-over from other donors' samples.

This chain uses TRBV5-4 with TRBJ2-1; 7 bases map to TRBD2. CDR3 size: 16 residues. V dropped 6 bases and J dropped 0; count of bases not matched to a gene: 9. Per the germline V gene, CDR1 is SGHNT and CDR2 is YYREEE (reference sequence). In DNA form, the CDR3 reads TGTGCCAGCACCAGCCGGGCTAGCGGCTCCTACAATGAGCAGTTCTTC. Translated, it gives CASTSRASGSYNEQFF.

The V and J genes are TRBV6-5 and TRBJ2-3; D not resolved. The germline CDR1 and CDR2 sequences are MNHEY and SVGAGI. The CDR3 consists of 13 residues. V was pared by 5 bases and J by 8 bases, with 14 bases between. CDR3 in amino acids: CASSQDILGTQYF. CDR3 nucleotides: TGTGCCAGCAGTCAAGATATATTAGGTACGCAGTATTTT.

The CDR3 coding sequence is TGTGCCAGCAGTTACCGAGGGGACCGTAACTATGGCTACACCTTC. It translates to CASSYRGDRNYGYTF. The chain uses TRBV6-5 and TRBJ1-2; D is perhaps TRBD1 (5 bases). Germline lookup yields CDR1 MNHEY and CDR2 SVGAGI. This CDR3 region has 15 residues. The germline V and J ends were trimmed by 2 bases and 1 base, with 11 bases remaining between them.

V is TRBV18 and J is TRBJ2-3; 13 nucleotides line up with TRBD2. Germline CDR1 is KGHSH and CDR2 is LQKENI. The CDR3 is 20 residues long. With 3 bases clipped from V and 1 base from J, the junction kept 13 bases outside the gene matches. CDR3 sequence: CASSPTGTSGTAPGTDTQYF. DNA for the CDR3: TGTGCCAGCTCACCGACTGGGACTAGCGGGACGGCCCCCGGCACAGATACGCAGTATTTT.

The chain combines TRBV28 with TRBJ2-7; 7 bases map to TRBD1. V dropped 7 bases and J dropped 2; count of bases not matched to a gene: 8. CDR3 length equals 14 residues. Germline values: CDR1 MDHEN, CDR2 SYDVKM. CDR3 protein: CASTSQGTAYEQYF. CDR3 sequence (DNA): TGTGCCAGCACCTCTCAGGGGACAGCCTACGAGCAGTACTTC.

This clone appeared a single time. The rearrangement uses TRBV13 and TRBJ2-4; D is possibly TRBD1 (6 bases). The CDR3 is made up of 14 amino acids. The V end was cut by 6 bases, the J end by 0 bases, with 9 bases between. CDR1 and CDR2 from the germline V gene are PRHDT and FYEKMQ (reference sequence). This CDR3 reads CASRKGGAKNIQYF. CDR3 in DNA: TGTGCCAGCAGAAAAGGGGGAGCCAAAAACATTCAGTACTTC.

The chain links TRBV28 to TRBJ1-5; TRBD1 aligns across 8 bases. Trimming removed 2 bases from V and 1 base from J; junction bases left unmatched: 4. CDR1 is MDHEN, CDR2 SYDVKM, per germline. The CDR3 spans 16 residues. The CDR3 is CASSLPGDRSNQPQHF. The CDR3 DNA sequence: TGTGCCAGCAGTTTACCGGGGGACAGGAGCAATCAGCCCCAGCATTTT.

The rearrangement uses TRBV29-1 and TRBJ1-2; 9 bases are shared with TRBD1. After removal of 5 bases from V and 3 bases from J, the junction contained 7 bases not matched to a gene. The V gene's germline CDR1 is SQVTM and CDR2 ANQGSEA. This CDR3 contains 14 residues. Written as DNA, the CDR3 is TGCAGCGTTAACGACAGGGGGGGGTACTATGGCTACACCTTC. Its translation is CSVNDRGGYYGYTF. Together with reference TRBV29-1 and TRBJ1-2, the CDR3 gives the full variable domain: SAVISQKPSRDICQRGTSLTIQCQVDSQVTMMFWYRQQPGQSLTLIATANQGSEATYESGFVIDKFPISRPNLTFSTLTVSNMSPEDSSIYLCSVNDRGGYYGYTFGSGTRLTVV.

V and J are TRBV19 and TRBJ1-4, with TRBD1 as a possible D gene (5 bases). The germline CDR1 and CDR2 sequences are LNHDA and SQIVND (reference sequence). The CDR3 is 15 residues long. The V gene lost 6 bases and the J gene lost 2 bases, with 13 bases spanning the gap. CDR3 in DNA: TGTGCCAGTAGCTCGGTCGGGGCGACTAATGAAAAACTGTTTTTT. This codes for CASSSVGATNEKLFF.

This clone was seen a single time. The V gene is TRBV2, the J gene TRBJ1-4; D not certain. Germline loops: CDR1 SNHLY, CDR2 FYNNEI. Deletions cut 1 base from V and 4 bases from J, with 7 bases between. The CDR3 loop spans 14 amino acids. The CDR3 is CASSEVGINEKLFF. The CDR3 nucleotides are TGTGCCAGCAGTGAAGTGGGAATTAATGAAAAACTGTTTTTT.

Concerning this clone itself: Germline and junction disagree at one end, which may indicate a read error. The CDR3 reads CASSEGAKEKLFF. Here the CDR3 DNA reads TGTGCCAGCAGTGAGGGGGCTAAAGAAAAACTGTTTTTT. The rearrangement joins TRBV6-1 to TRBJ1-4; D is perhaps TRBD1 (6 bases). Germline V gene lookup returns CDR1 MNHNS and CDR2 SASEGT. This CDR3 is built from 13 residues.

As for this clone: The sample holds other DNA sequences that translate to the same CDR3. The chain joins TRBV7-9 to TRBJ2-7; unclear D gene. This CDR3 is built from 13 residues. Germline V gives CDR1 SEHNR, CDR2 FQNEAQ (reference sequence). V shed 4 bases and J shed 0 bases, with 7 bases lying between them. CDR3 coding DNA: TGTGCCAGCAGCTCCGACACCTCCTACGAGCAGTACTTC. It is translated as CASSSDTSYEQYF.

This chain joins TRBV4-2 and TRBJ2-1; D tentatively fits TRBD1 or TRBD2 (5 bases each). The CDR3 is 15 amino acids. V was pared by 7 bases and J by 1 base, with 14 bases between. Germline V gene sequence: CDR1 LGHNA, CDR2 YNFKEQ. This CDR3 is CASTRGADSYNEQFF. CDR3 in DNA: TGTGCCAGCACCCGAGGGGCGGATTCCTACAATGAGCAGTTCTTC.

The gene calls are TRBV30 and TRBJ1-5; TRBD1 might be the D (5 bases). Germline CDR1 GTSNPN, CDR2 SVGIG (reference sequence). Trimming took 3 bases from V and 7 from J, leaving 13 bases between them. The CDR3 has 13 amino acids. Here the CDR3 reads CAWRAPGGQPQHF. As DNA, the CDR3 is TGTGCCTGGAGAGCCCCGGGGGGACAGCCCCAGCATTTT.

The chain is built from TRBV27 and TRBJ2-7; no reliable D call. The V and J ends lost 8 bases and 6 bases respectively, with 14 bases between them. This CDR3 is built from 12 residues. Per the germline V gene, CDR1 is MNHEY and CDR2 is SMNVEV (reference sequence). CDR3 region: CASGYSVAEQYF. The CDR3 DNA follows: TGTGCCAGCGGCTATTCAGTCGCCGAGCAGTACTTC.

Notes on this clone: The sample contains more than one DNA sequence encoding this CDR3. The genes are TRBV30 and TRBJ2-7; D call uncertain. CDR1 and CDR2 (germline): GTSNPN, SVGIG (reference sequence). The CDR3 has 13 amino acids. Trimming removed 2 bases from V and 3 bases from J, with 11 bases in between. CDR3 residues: CAWSSGPGYEQYF. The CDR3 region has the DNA TGTGCCTGGAGTTCGGGCCCGGGCTACGAGCAGTACTTC.

The CDR3 DNA follows: TGTGCCAGCAGCCCGGACAGGGGTGGGGGAAAACTGTTTTTT. It codes for CASSPDRGGGKLFF. The chain joins TRBV6-6 to TRBJ1-4; the match to TRBD1 covers 9 bases. Trimming cost V 6 bases and J 10 bases; bases outside gene matches: 9. The CDR3 contains 14 residues. Germline lookup yields CDR1 MNHNY and CDR2 SVGAGI (reference sequence).

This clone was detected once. The chain's CDR3 is CASSDMYQPQHF. CDR3 sequence (DNA): TGTGCCAGCAGTGATATGTATCAGCCCCAGCATTTT. This chain links TRBV6-1 with TRBJ1-5; no firm D call. V shed 3 bases and J shed 5 bases, with 5 bases lying between them. The germline CDR1 and CDR2 sequences are MNHNS and SASEGT. CDR3 length: 12 amino acids.